This T cell receptor (beta chain) originates from a study of T cell repertoires in cytomegalovirus infection. Overall study context: Shared public TCR beta signatures pointed to both CMV infection and a matching HLA type. The study, taken as a whole, reports: Carriers of CMV and the relevant HLA type were discriminated by public TCR beta frequency.

Only a few counts were recorded for this clonotype. Antigen specificity is unknown. TCRdb called the reads again in MiXCR, with one record for every CDR3 protein. In the table there are more than 150,000 distinct CDR3 sequences, about 28% of which are singletons. Looked up from germline, CDR1 is SQVTM and CDR2 is ANQGSEA. Trimming pared 3 bases from V and 0 bases from J, leaving 14 bases between. The CDR3 loop spans 15 amino acids. The chain joins TRBV29-1 to TRBJ1-1; D unresolved. This receptor was taken from a human donor in good health (CMV status not recorded). Some clones in this sample may be carry-over from other donors' samples. Sample: PBMCs. As DNA, the CDR3 is TGCAGCGTTGAGTCCAGACTGTCTATGAACACTGAAGCTTTCTTT. The encoded protein is CSVESRLSMNTEAFF.